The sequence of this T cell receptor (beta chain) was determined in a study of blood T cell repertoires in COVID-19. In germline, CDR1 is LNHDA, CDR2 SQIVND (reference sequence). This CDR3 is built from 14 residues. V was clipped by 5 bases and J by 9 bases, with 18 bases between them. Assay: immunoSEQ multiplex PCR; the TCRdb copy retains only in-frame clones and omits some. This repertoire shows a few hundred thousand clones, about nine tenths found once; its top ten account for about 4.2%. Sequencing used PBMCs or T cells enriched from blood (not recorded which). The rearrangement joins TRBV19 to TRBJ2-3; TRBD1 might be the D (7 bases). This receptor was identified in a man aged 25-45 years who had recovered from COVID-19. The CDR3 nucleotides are TGTGCCAGTAGTCCAGGGGGGACGCGGGTCACGCAGTATTTT. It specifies CASSPGGTRVTQYF.